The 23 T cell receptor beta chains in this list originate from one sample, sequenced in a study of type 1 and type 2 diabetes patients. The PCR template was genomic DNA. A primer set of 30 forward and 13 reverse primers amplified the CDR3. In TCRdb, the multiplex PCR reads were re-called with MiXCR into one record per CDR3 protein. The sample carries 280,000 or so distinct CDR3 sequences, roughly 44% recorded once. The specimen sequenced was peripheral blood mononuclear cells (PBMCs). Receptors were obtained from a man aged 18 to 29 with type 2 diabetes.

In nucleotides, the CDR3 is TGTGCCTGGAGTGTTCTCCGTGGGCCCCAAGAGACCCAGTACTTC. Translated: CAWSVLRGPQETQYF. The rearrangement uses TRBV30 and TRBJ2-5; D gene uncertain. The CDR3 is 15 residues long. V was pared by 0 bases and J by 1 base, with 12 bases between. CDR1 and CDR2 (germline): GTSNPN, SVGIG (reference sequence). Looking up the rest from reference TRBV30 and TRBJ2-5 gives the full variable domain: SQTIHQWPATLVQPVGSPLSLECTVEGTSNPNLYWYRQAAGRGLQLLFYSVGIGQISSEVPQNLSASRPQDRQFILSSKKLLLSDSGFYLCAWSVLRGPQETQYFGPGTRLLVL.

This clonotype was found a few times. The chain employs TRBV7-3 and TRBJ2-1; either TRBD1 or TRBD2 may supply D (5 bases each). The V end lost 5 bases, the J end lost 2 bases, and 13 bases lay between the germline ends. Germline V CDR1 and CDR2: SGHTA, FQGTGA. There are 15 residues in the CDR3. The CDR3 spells CASSLGPGTYNEQFF. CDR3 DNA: TGTGCCAGCAGCCTGGGACCCGGAACCTACAATGAGCAGTTCTTC. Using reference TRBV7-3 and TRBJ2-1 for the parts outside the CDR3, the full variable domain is GAGVSQTPSNKVTEKGKYVELRCDPISGHTALYWYRQSLGQGPEFLIYFQGTGAADDSGLPNDRFFAVRPEGSVSTLKIQRTERGDSAVYLCASSLGPGTYNEQFFGPGTRLTVL.

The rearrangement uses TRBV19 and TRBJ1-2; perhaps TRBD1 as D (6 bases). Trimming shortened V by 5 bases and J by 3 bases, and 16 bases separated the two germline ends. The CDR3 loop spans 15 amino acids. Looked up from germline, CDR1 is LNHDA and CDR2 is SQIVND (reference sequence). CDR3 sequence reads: CASSLLGGLDYGYTF. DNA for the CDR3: TGTGCCAGTAGTCTTCTTGGGGGCTTGGACTATGGCTACACCTTC.

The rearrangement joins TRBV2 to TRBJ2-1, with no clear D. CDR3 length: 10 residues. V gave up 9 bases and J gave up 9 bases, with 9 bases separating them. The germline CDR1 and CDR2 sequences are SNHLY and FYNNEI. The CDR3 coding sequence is TGTGCCAGTAGAGTGGGTGAGCAGTTCTTC. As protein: CASRVGEQFF.

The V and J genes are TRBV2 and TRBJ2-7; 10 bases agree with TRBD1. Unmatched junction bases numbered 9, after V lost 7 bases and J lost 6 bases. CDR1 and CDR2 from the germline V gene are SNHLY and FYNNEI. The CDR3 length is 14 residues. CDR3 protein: CASNLRDRGSEQYF. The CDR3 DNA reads TGTGCCAGCAACCTCCGGGACAGGGGTTCCGAGCAGTACTTC.

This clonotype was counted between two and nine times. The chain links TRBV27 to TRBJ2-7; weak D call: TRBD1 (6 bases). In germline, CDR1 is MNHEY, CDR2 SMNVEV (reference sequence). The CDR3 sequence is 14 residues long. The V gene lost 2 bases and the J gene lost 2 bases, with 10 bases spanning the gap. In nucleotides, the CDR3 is TGTGCCAGCAGTTTAACAGGGTTTCCCTACGAGCAGTACTTC. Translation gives CASSLTGFPYEQYF.

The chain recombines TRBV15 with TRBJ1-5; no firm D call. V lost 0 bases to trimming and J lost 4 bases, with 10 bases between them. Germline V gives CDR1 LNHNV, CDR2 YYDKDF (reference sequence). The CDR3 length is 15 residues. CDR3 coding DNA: TGTGCCACCAGCAGAGATCTTGGCCTGAATCAGCCCCAGCATTTT. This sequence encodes CATSRDLGLNQPQHF.

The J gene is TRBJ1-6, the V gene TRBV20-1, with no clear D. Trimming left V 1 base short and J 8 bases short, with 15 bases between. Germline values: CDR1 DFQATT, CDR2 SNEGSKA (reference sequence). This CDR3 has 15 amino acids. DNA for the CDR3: TGCAGTGCTAGAGCCCCGGAGGGCGAGGATTCACCCCTCCACTTT. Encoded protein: CSARAPEGEDSPLHF.

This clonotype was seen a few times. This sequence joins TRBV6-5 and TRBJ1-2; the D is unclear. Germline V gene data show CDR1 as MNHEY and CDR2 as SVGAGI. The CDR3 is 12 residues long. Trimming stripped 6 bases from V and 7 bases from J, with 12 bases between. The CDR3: CASSPIGRGYTF. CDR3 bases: TGTGCCAGCAGCCCGATTGGACGTGGCTACACCTTC.

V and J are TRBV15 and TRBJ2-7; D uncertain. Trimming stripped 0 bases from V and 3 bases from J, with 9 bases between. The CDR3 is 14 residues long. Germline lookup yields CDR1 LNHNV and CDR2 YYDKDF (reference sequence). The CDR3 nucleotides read TGTGCCACCAGCAGAGATCAGCTGGACTACGAGCAGTACTTC. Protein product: CATSRDQLDYEQYF. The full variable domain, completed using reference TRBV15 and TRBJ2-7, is DAMVIQNPRYQVTQFGKPVTLSCSQTLNHNVMYWYQQKSSQAPKLLFHYYDKDFNNEADTPDNFQSRRPNTSFCFLDIRSPGLGDTAMYLCATSRDQLDYEQYFGPGTRLTVT.

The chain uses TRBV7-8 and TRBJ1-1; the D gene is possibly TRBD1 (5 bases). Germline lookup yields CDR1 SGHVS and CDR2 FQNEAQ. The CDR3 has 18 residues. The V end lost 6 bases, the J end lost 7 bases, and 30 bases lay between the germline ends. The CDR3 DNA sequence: TGTGCCAGCAGGGGACGAATGACGGCTTTCCCCAAGCTGAGTGAAGCTTTCTTT. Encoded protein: CASRGRMTAFPKLSEAFF. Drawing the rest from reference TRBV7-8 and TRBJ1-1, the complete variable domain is GAGVSQSPRYKVAKRGQDVALRCDPISGHVSLFWYQQALGQGPEFLTYFQNEAQLDKSGLPSDRFFAERPEGSVSTLKIQRTQQEDSAVYLCASRGRMTAFPKLSEAFFGQGTRLTVV.

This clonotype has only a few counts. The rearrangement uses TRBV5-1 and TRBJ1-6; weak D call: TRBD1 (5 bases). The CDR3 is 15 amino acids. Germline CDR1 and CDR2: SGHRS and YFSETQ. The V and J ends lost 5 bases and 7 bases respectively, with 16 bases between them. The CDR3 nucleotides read TGCGCCAGCAGACCATTGGGGGGGGGAAATTCACCCCTCCACTTT. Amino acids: CASRPLGGGNSPLHF.

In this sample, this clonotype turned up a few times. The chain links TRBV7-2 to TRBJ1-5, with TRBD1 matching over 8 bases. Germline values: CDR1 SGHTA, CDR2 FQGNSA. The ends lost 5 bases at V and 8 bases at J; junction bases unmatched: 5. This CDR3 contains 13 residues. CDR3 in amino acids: CASSQDRAKPQHF. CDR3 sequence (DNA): TGTGCCAGCAGCCAGGACAGGGCTAAGCCCCAGCATTTT.

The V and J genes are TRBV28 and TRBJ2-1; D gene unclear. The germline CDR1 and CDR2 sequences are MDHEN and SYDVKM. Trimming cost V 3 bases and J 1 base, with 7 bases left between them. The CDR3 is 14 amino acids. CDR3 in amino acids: CASSLLESYNEQFF. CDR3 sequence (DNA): TGTGCCAGCAGTTTGCTCGAATCCTACAATGAGCAGTTCTTC.

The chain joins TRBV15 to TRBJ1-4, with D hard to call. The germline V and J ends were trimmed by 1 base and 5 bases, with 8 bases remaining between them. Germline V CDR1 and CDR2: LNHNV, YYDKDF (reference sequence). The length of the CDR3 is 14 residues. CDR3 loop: CATSRGQRNEKLFF. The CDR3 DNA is TGTGCCACCAGCAGAGGCCAGAGAAATGAAAAACTGTTTTTT.

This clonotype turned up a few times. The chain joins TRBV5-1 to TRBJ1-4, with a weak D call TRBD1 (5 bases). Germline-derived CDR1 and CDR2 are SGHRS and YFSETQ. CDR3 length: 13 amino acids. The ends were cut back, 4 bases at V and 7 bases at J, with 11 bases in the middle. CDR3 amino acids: CASSRGGGEKLFF. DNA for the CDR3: TGCGCCAGCAGCAGGGGCGGTGGTGAAAAACTGTTTTTT.

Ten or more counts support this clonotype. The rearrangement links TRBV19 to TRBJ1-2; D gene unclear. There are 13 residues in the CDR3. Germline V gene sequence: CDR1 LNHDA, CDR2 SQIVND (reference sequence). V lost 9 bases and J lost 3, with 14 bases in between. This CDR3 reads CASKDVEDYGYTF. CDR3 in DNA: TGTGCCAGCAAGGACGTTGAAGACTATGGCTACACCTTC.

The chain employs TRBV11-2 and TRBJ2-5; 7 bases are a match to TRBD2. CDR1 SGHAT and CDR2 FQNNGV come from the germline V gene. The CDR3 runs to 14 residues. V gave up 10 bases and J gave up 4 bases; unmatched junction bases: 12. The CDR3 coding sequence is TGTGCCACCTCTTCGGTAGCGGGTGGAGAGACCCAGTACTTC. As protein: CATSSVAGGETQYF.

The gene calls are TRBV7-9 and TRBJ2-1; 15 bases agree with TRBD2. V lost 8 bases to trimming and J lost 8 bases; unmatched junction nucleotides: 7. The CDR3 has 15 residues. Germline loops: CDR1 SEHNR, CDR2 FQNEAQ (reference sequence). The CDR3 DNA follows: TGTGCCAGCGGACTAGCGGGGGGGCCGGGGGATGAGCAGTTCTTC. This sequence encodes CASGLAGGPGDEQFF.

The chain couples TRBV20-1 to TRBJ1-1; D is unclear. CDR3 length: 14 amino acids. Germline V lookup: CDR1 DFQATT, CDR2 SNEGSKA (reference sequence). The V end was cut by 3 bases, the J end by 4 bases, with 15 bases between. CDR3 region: CSARGGGYGTEAFF. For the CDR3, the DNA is TGCAGTGCTAGGGGCGGAGGGTATGGCACTGAAGCTTTCTTT.

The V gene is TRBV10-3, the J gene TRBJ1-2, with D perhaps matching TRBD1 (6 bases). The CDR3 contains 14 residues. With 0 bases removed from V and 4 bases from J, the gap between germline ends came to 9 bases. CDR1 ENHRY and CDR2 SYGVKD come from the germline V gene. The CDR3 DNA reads TGTGCCATCAGTGAGTCAGGGACATTCTATGGCTACACCTTC. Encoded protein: CAISESGTFYGYTF.

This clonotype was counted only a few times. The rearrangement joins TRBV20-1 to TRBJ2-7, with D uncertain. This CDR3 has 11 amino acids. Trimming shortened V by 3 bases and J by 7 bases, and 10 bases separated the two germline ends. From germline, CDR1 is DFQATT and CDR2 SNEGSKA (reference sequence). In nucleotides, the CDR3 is TGCAGTGCTAGTGAGACGTGGGAGCAGTACTTC. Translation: CSASETWEQYF.

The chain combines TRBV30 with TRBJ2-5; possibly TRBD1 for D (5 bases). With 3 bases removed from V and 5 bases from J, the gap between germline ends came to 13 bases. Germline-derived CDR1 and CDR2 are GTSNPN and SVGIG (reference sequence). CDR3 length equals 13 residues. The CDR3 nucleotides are TGTGCCTGGAGGGGAACAGGTGCGGAGACCCAGTACTTC. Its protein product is CAWRGTGAETQYF.